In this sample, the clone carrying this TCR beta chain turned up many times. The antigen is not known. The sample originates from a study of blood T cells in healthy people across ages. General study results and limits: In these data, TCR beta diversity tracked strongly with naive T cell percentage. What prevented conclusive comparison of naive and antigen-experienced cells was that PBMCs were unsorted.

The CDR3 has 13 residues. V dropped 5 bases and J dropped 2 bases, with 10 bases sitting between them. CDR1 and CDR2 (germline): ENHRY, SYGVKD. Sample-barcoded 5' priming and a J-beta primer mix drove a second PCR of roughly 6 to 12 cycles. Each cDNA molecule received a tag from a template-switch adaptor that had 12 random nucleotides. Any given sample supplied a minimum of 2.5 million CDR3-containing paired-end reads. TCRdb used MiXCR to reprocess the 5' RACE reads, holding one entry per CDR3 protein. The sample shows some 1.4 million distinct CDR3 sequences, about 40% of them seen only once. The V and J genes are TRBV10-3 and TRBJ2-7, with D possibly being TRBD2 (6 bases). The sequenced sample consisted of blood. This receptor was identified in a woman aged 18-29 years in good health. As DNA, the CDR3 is TGTGCCATCAGTACGGGAGAGACCTACGAGCAGTACTTC. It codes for CAISTGETYEQYF.